This TCR beta chain was profiled in a study of T-cell reconstitution after alpha-beta-depleted transplantation in children. Notes on the study in general: One year after transplant, T-cell counts and diversity came mostly from newly produced T cells.

V was cut by 1 base and J by 3 bases, with 13 bases left in between. Germline CDR1 is SEHNR and CDR2 is FQNEAQ (reference sequence). The CDR3 extends over 15 amino acids. Unique molecular identifiers were built into the TCRbeta library. MiXCR was run by TCRdb on the PCR reads, yielding one entry per CDR3 protein. The data contain 400,000 to 550,000 distinct CDR3 sequences, about 10% of them seen just once; the ten biggest clones take up approximately 2%. As concerns this clonotype: Its target is not known.

J is TRBJ2-7 and V is TRBV7-9; D remains ambiguous. The receptor was derived from a child under 10 years old with inherited bone marrow failure, due to receive a stem cell transplant. The sequencing here drew on PBMCs, taken before TCRalphabeta/CD19-depleted stem cell transplant. The CDR3 nucleotides read TGTGCCAGCAGCTTAGGTGGTGCAGGTTTCTACGAGCAGTACTTC. It encodes CASSLGGAGFYEQYF.